This is a list of T cell receptor beta chains from one sample in a study of cytomegalovirus exposure and HLA in healthy donors. The data were produced by immunoSEQ multiplex PCR, yet TCRdb's version contains in-frame clones alone and is incomplete. The table counts approximately 120,000 clones; 2% lies in the top ten. Material for sequencing was PBMCs. Source of these receptors: a woman in her fifties or sixties in good health and CMV-seronegative. The CDR3 runs from the conserved cysteine through the conserved F or W. The D gene is left open where the match is weak.

TRBJ2-1,TRBD1,TRBV2,CASSVDRAYNEQFF,TGTGCCAGCAGTGTGGACAGGGCCTACAATGAGCAGTTCTTC
TRBJ2-1,.,TRBV9,CASSVVGGEQFF,TGTGCCAGCAGCGTAGTGGGGGGTGAGCAGTTCTTC
TRBJ2-1,.,TRBV30,CAWSPVAQEQFF,TGTGCCTGGAGTCCCGTGGCACAGGAGCAGTTCTTC
TRBJ2-7,.,TRBV7-3,CASSLAQGEGTYEQYF,TGTGCCAGCAGCTTAGCACAGGGCGAGGGTACCTACGAGCAGTACTTC
TRBJ1-1,TRBD1,TRBV4-1,CASSQGQGQVNTEAFF,TGCGCCAGCAGCCAAGGACAGGGACAGGTTAACACTGAAGCTTTCTTT
TRBJ1-1,.,TRBV5-4,CASSLTATGDTEAFF,TGTGCCAGCAGTTTGACTGCGACCGGGGACACTGAAGCTTTCTTT
TRBJ1-2,.,TRBV19,CASRTGTGYTF,TGTGCCAGTAGAACAGGGACGGGCTACACCTTC
TRBJ1-1,TRBD1,TRBV10-1,CASSRDRMNTEAFF,TGCGCCAGCAGTCGGGACAGAATGAACACTGAAGCTTTCTTT
TRBJ2-1,.,TRBV6-5,CASSYSKGGDWQFF,TGTGCCAGCAGTTACTCAAAAGGAGGGGACTGGCAGTTCTTC
TRBJ1-5,TRBD1,TRBV19,CASSRDSYQPQHF,TGTGCCAGTAGTCGGGACAGTTATCAGCCCCAGCATTTT
TRBJ1-1,TRBD1,TRBV2,CASSPGTGGNTEAFF,TGTGCCAGCAGTCCCGGGACAGGGGGCAACACTGAAGCTTTCTTT
TRBJ2-7,.,TRBV7-2,CASSLGGARSHEQYF,TGTGCCAGCAGCTTAGGCGGCGCTCGCTCCCACGAGCAGTACTTC
TRBJ2-1,.,TRBV5-5,CASSLVPISPAAYNEQFF,TGTGCCAGCAGCTTGGTGCCTATTTCCCCCGCCGCCTACAATGAGCAGTTCTTC
TRBJ2-7,.,TRBV12-5,CASGSIYEQYF,TGTGCTAGTGGTTCCATCTACGAGCAGTACTTC
TRBJ1-4,.,TRBV9,CASSVAGQGLLFF,TGTGCCAGCAGCGTAGCCGGGCAGGGACTGCTGTTTTTT
TRBJ2-4,.,TRBV18,CASSPPGRTLAKNIQYF,TGTGCCAGCTCACCACCGGGGCGAACCCTAGCCAAAAACATTCAGTACTTC
TRBJ1-1,TRBD1,TRBV7-9,CASSSLRQGRKAFF,TGTGCCAGCAGCTCCTTGCGACAGGGCCGGAAAGCTTTCTTT
TRBJ1-3,TRBD1,TRBV7-6,CASSLGTGGVSGNTIYF,TGTGCCAGCAGCTTAGGGACAGGGGGCGTCTCTGGAAACACCATATATTTT
TRBJ1-2,TRBD1,TRBV7-8,CASSLRDRTNYGYTF,TGTGCCAGCAGCCTCCGGGACAGGACTAACTATGGCTACACCTTC
TRBJ2-3,TRBD2,TRBV5-1,CASSFRLAGGQRTDTQYF,TGCGCCAGCAGCTTCAGACTAGCGGGGGGCCAACGCACAGATACGCAGTATTTT
TRBJ1-2,TRBD1,TRBV6-1,CASSEGQGMGYTF,TGTGCCAGCAGTGAGGGACAGGGAATGGGCTACACCTTC
TRBJ2-7,TRBD1,TRBV6-1,CASSVKRGHSEQYF,TGTGCCAGCAGTGTTAAGAGGGGGCATAGCGAGCAGTACTTC
TRBJ2-2,TRBD2,TRBV27,CASSLSRASGRLTGELFF,TGTGCCAGCAGTTTATCGAGGGCTAGCGGGAGGCTCACCGGGGAGCTGTTTTTT
TRBJ1-6,.,TRBV27,CASRAGKSPLHF,TGTGCCAGTCGGGCAGGGAAGTCACCCCTCCACTTT
TRBJ2-1,.,TRBV11-1,CASSLRGNGGNEQFF,TGTGCCAGCAGCTTGAGGGGGAACGGTGGGAATGAGCAGTTCTTC
TRBJ1-4,TRBD1,TRBV10-3,CAISGTGNEKLFF,TGTGCCATCAGCGGGACAGGGAATGAAAAACTGTTTTTT
TRBJ1-5,.,TRBV28,CASSLPFNRGSNQPQHF,TGTGCCAGCAGTTTGCCTTTTAATCGAGGGAGCAATCAGCCCCAGCATTTT
TRBJ2-7,TRBD2,TRBV7-9,CASRPGRSGSSYEQYF,TGTGCCAGCAGGCCTGGTCGTAGCGGGAGCTCCTACGAGCAGTACTTC
TRBJ2-1,TRBD2,TRBV9,CASSVVEREIDEQFF,TGTGCCAGCAGCGTAGTAGAGCGGGAGATAGATGAGCAGTTCTTC
TRBJ2-2,.,TRBV5-4,CASSVGNNGGGELFF,TGTGCCAGCAGCGTTGGCAATAACGGGGGCGGGGAGCTGTTTTTT
TRBJ1-1,TRBD1,TRBV5-1,CASTITGTGLNTEAFF,TGCGCCAGCACCATCACCGGGACAGGGTTGAACACTGAAGCTTTCTTT
TRBJ1-6,TRBD1,TRBV5-1,CASSLAQGGGSPLHF,TGCGCCAGCAGCTTGGCCCAGGGGGGAGGATCACCCCTCCACTTT
TRBJ1-1,TRBD1,TRBV28,CASSPRTGGNTEAFF,TGTGCCAGCAGTCCTCGGACAGGGGGGAACACTGAAGCTTTCTTT
TRBJ1-3,.,TRBV7-9,CASSSTGSGNTIYF,TGTGCCAGCAGCTCCACAGGGTCTGGAAACACCATATATTTT
TRBJ2-7,TRBD2,TRBV7-2,CASSFVVSGSYEQYF,TGTGCCAGCAGCTTTGTGGTTAGCGGGAGCTACGAGCAGTACTTC
TRBJ2-3,.,TRBV28,CASRVAGTDTQYF,TGTGCCAGCAGGGTAGCGGGCACAGATACGCAGTATTTT
TRBJ2-1,TRBD2,TRBV15,CATRSPGLADNEQFF,TGTGCCACCAGATCACCGGGACTAGCGGACAATGAGCAGTTCTTC
TRBJ1-3,.,TRBV6-5,CASSYSSRGTGNTIYF,TGTGCCAGCAGTTACTCGTCCAGGGGAACTGGAAACACCATATATTTT
TRBJ1-3,.,TRBV19,CASSIEPPSSGNTIYF,TGTGCCAGTAGTATTGAGCCTCCGAGCTCTGGAAACACCATATATTTT
TRBJ2-1,TRBD2,TRBV2,CASSWGGTYNEQFF,TGTGCCAGCAGTTGGGGGGGTACCTACAATGAGCAGTTCTTC
TRBJ1-6,TRBD1,TRBV28,CASSLRPGQGNSPLHF,TGTGCCAGCAGTTTGAGGCCGGGACAGGGTAATTCACCCCTCCACTTT
TRBJ2-3,.,TRBV14,CATSGVTDTQYF,TGTGCCACCTCGGGAGTCACAGATACGCAGTATTTT
TRBJ2-7,TRBD2,TRBV27,CASSRGDYEQYF,TGTGCCAGCAGCCGGGGGGACTACGAGCAGTACTTC
TRBJ1-2,.,TRBV7-2,CASSLGGYYGYTF,TGTGCCAGCAGCTTGGGGGGATACTATGGCTACACCTTC
TRBJ2-2,TRBD1,TRBV9,CASSVAWTGAGELFF,TGTGCCAGCAGCGTAGCGTGGACAGGAGCCGGGGAGCTGTTTTTT
TRBJ2-3,TRBD2,TRBV9,CASSPGGLAGGFTDTQYF,TGTGCCAGCAGCCCAGGGGGACTAGCGGGAGGGTTCACAGATACGCAGTATTTT
TRBJ2-3,.,TRBV9,CASSVVGASTDTQYF,TGTGCCAGCAGCGTAGTGGGAGCTAGCACAGATACGCAGTATTTT
TRBJ1-5,TRBD1,TRBV7-9,CASSPGVRGPNQPQHF,TGTGCCAGCAGCCCAGGGGTCAGGGGGCCCAATCAGCCCCAGCATTTT
TRBJ2-1,TRBD2,TRBV5-1,CASSLLGLTYNEQFF,TGCGCCAGCAGCCTATTGGGACTAACCTACAATGAGCAGTTCTTC
TRBJ1-2,.,TRBV19,CASSIRPTGWGYGYTF,TGTGCCAGTAGTATCCGACCCACAGGGTGGGGCTATGGCTACACCTTC
TRBJ2-1,TRBD2,TRBV2,CASSEGLAAYNEQFF,TGTGCCAGCAGTGAGGGGCTAGCGGCCTACAATGAGCAGTTCTTC
TRBJ2-7,.,TRBV10-3,CAISESWEASYEQYF,TGTGCCATCAGTGAGTCGTGGGAGGCGTCCTACGAGCAGTACTTC
TRBJ1-1,.,TRBV20-1,CSARDRGAFF,TGCAGTGCTAGGGACAGAGGAGCTTTCTTT
TRBJ1-3,.,TRBV15,CATRNTRSGNTIYF,TGTGCCACCAGAAACACCCGCTCTGGAAACACCATATATTTT
TRBJ2-1,TRBD2,TRBV28,CASDPAGTSGRGEQFF,TGTGCCAGCGACCCTGCCGGGACTAGCGGGAGAGGTGAGCAGTTCTTC
TRBJ1-5,.,TRBV6-1,CTSSPQGNSNQPQHF,TGTACCAGCAGTCCACAGGGAAATAGCAATCAGCCCCAGCATTTT
TRBJ2-5,TRBD1,TRBV28,CARLDRGQQETQYF,TGTGCCAGGCTCGACAGGGGGCAACAAGAGACCCAGTACTTC
TRBJ2-7,TRBD2,TRBV10-2,CATTPPGGHEQYF,TGCGCCACCACCCCCCCGGGAGGCCACGAGCAGTACTTC
TRBJ2-3,TRBD2,TRBV7-9,CASSPLAGGRTDTQYF,TGTGCCAGCAGCCCCCTAGCGGGAGGACGCACAGATACGCAGTATTTT
TRBJ2-1,TRBD2,TRBV30,CAWSLDLAGVAYNEQFF,TGTGCCTGGAGTCTAGATCTAGCGGGAGTGGCCTACAATGAGCAGTTCTTC